This is a list of T cell receptor beta chains from one sample in a study of control samples from healthy donors and cancer patients. The data were produced by immunoSEQ multiplex PCR, yet TCRdb's version contains in-frame clones alone and is incomplete. This sample has over 150,000 clones, with around 90% found just once. Sample: blood. All receptors derive from a woman between 40 and 55 years old in good health. Each CDR3 is given with its conserved first and last residue. A D gene is named only where the DNA matches it firmly. A row's size may be missing; if present it is once, few, many or a size class.

D gene | J gene | clone size | V gene | CDR3 DNA | CDR3 protein
. | TRBJ1-3 | . | TRBV10-3 | TGTGCCATCAGTGTCGAGACAGGTGGAAACACCATATATTTT | CAISVETGGNTIYF
. | TRBJ2-1 | . | TRBV7-9 | TGTGCCAGCAGCCCCCATGGCGGGGACTCCCGAAATAATGAGCAGTTCTTC | CASSPHGGDSRNNEQFF
. | TRBJ1-3 | . | TRBV5-6 | TGTGCCAGCAGCCACTTCACCTCCGGAAACACCATATATTTT | CASSHFTSGNTIYF
. | TRBJ2-1 | . | TRBV4-1 | TGCGCCAGCCCCAGGGCTAGAAATGAGCAGTTCTTC | CASPRARNEQFF
. | TRBJ1-1 | once | TRBV11-2 | TGTGCCAGCAGCTTAGATCTGGGGGTGGGTGCTGAAGCTTTCTTT | CASSLDLGVGAEAFF
. | TRBJ2-2 | . | TRBV18 | TGTGCCAGCTCACTAGAAGGGCCTGGGGCGAACACCGGGGAGCTGTTTTTT | CASSLEGPGANTGELFF
TRBD1 | TRBJ1-1 | . | TRBV6-5 | TGTGCCAGCAGTTACTCCCGGGACAGGGGATTCGCTGAAGCTTTCTTT | CASSYSRDRGFAEAFF
. | TRBJ2-7 | . | TRBV7-8 | TGTGCCAGCAGCACCAGTTCTTACGAGCAGTACTTC | CASSTSSYEQYF
. | TRBJ2-7 | . | TRBV27 | TGTGCCAGCACCGGTGCTAGCTCCTACGAGCAGTACTTC | CASTGASSYEQYF
. | TRBJ2-1 | . | TRBV10-2 | TGCGCCAGCAGGGGGCCACAGAATGAGCAGTTCTTC | CASRGPQNEQFF
. | TRBJ1-1 | . | TRBV11-2 | TGTGCCAGCAGCTTAGATAGGGCCCTGGGTAGTAGGACTGAAGCTTTCTTT | CASSLDRALGSRTEAFF
. | TRBJ2-5 | . | TRBV3-1/TRBV3-2 | TGTGCCAGCAGCCAATACCGAGAAAAAGAGACCCAGTACTTC | CASSQYREKETQYF
. | TRBJ1-5 | . | TRBV6-6 | TGTGCCAGCAGGGACCGGGACGGGAGCAATCAGCCCCAGCATTTT | CASRDRDGSNQPQHF
. | TRBJ2-1 | . | TRBV27 | TGTGCCAGCCACCGCTCCTACAATGAGCAGTTCTTC | CASHRSYNEQFF
TRBD1 | TRBJ1-5 | . | TRBV5-6 | TGTGCCAGCAGCTTCGAGGGGGCCCCCAATCAGCCCCAGCATTTT | CASSFEGAPNQPQHF
TRBD1 | TRBJ1-1 | few | TRBV29-1 | TGCAGCGTTGAAGATCATGGGGGACAGGGGCGCACTGAAGCTTTCTTT | CSVEDHGGQGRTEAFF
. | TRBJ1-1 | once | TRBV20-1 | TGCAGTGTTCCGGGTTACACTGAAGCTTTCTTT | CSVPGYTEAFF
. | TRBJ1-2 | . | TRBV27 | TGTGCCAGCAGTTTATTGGGAGGGGACTATGGCTACACCTTC | CASSLLGGDYGYTF
. | TRBJ1-3 | . | TRBV11-2 | TGTGCCAGCAGCTTAAACCGCCACATATATTTT | CASSLNRHIYF
. | TRBJ1-5 | . | TRBV5-1 | TGCGCCAGCAGCTTAATCATTCCGGGACCCCCTTCTTATAGCAATCAGCCCCAGCATTTT | CASSLIIPGPPSYSNQPQHF
. | TRBJ2-2 | once | TRBV4-2 | TGTGCCAGCTCAAACCCCGGGGAGCTGTTTTTT | CASSNPGELFF
. | TRBJ2-1 | . | TRBV2 | TGTGCCAGCAGTGCCTCCCCGAACGACCCCCGTTTCCCCTACAATGAGCAGTTCTTC | CASSASPNDPRFPYNEQFF
TRBD2 | TRBJ2-3 | . | TRBV2 | TGTGCCAGCCTGAGGGGAGGGGCTGGCACAGATACGCAGTATTTT | CASLRGGAGTDTQYF
. | TRBJ1-1 | . | TRBV5-4 | TGTGCCAGCAGCAGGCCAGGGAACACTGAAGCTTTCTTT | CASSRPGNTEAFF
. | TRBJ2-2 | . | TRBV12-3/TRBV12-4 | TGTGCCAGCAGTTTTGTAGAGACCGGGGAGCTGTTTTTT | CASSFVETGELFF
. | TRBJ2-4 | . | TRBV6-5 | TGTGCCAGCAGTTCTCCCAGGGGGGCTCAGTACTTC | CASSSPRGAQYF
TRBD2 | TRBJ2-1 | . | TRBV5-1 | TGCGCCAGCAGCTTGGCCACAGCTAGCGGGAGCTCCTACAATGAGCAGTTCTTC | CASSLATASGSSYNEQFF
. | TRBJ1-6 | . | TRBV21-1 | TGTGCCAGCAGCAGCACTACAGGGGGCTGGAATTCACCCCTCCACTTT | CASSSTTGGWNSPLHF
. | TRBJ2-2 | once | TRBV18 | TGTGCCAGCTCACCACTGGGACCCCCGACCGGGGAGCTGTTTTTT | CASSPLGPPTGELFF
. | TRBJ2-3 | . | TRBV18 | TGTGCCAGCTCACCAGGGCAGGATGCGACGCAGTATTTT | CASSPGQDATQYF
. | TRBJ2-3 | . | TRBV5-1 | TGCGCCAGCAGCTTGGACCGGGGAGATACGCAGTATTTT | CASSLDRGDTQYF
. | TRBJ1-5 | once | TRBV7-8 | TGTGCCAGCACCAACAACGTTAATCAGCCCCAGCATTTT | CASTNNVNQPQHF
. | TRBJ1-2 | . | TRBV9 | TGTGCCAGCGAGGCAGTTAGGGACTATGGCTACACCTTC | CASEAVRDYGYTF
. | TRBJ1-1 | . | TRBV27 | TGTGCCAGCAATCGCGCCCCTGGGATCATGAACACTGAAGCTTTCTTT | CASNRAPGIMNTEAFF
TRBD1 | TRBJ1-2 | . | TRBV29-1 | TGCAGCGTTGGCCCGGGACAGGGAGTAAGTGGCTACACCTTC | CSVGPGQGVSGYTF
TRBD1 | TRBJ1-2 | . | TRBV5-4 | TGTGCCAGCAGCCTGGGACAGGGTAACTATGGCTACACCTTC | CASSLGQGNYGYTF
TRBD1 | TRBJ2-4 | few | TRBV6-1 | TGTGCCAGCAGTGAAGTACAGGGGGCGATGGCGAACATTCAGTACTTC | CASSEVQGAMANIQYF
. | TRBJ2-5 | . | TRBV18 | TGTGCCAGCTCACCAGGGGTCCAAGAGACCCAGTACTTC | CASSPGVQETQYF
. | TRBJ2-7 | . | TRBV11-2 | TGTGCCAGCAGCTTTTTAGTCGGAGGGCTGGAGCAGTACTTC | CASSFLVGGLEQYF
TRBD2 | TRBJ2-1 | . | TRBV3-1/TRBV3-2 | TGTGCCAGCAGCCAACCAGCGGGGGAGCGTTGGGATGAGCAGTTCTTC | CASSQPAGERWDEQFF
TRBD1 | TRBJ2-1 | . | TRBV19 | TGTGCCAGTAGTGACCGGGACAGGAGAGGGAATGAGCAGTTCTTC | CASSDRDRRGNEQFF
. | TRBJ1-2 | . | TRBV21-1 | TGTGCCAGCAGCCCTCCGCCGGGGAAGGGCCTCTATGGCTACACCTTC | CASSPPPGKGLYGYTF
. | TRBJ1-2 | . | TRBV5-4 | TGTGCCAGCAGCTTGGCCGGTAGGGGGGCCCCCAACTATGGCTACACCTTC | CASSLAGRGAPNYGYTF
TRBD1 | TRBJ2-2 | once | TRBV4-1 | TGCGCCAGCAGCCAAGTACCCTATTCACGGGACAGACGGTTTTTT | CASSQVPYSRDRRFF
. | TRBJ1-1 | . | TRBV27 | TGTGCCAGCAGTTTATCGCAGGGTCACACTGAAGCTTTCTTT | CASSLSQGHTEAFF
TRBD1 | TRBJ1-3 | . | TRBV6-5 | TGTGCCAGCAGGCGGGACAGGGAATCTGGAAACACCATATATTTT | CASRRDRESGNTIYF
. | TRBJ2-6 | once | TRBV5-5 | TGTGCCAGCAGCCAACCAGGGTTGTCCTCTGGGGCCAACGTCCTGACTTTC | CASSQPGLSSGANVLTF
TRBD2 | TRBJ2-2 | . | TRBV29-1 | TGCAGCGCTCGGACTAGCGGGGGGCCGAACACCGGGGAGCTGTTTTTT | CSARTSGGPNTGELFF
. | TRBJ2-1 | . | TRBV3-1/TRBV3-2 | TGTGCCAGCAGCCTCCAGGCCAGCTCCTACAATGAGCAGTTCTTC | CASSLQASSYNEQFF
. | TRBJ1-3 | . | TRBV12-3/TRBV12-4 | TGTGCCAGCAGCACGACACTGGGGCACACCATATATTTT | CASSTTLGHTIYF
TRBD2 | TRBJ2-7 | . | TRBV4-1 | TGCGCCAGCAGCCAAGATGCTCTAGCGGGGGGATCCCTCGAGCAGTACTTC | CASSQDALAGGSLEQYF
. | TRBJ1-3 | . | TRBV12-5 | TGTGCTAGTATCCTTGACCTCTCTGGAAACACCATATATTTT | CASILDLSGNTIYF
TRBD1 | TRBJ1-1 | . | TRBV5-1 | TGCGCCAGCAGCAACGGACAGGGCGGCACTGAAGCTTTCTTT | CASSNGQGGTEAFF